This T cell receptor (beta chain) came from a study of T-cell reconstitution after alpha-beta-depleted transplantation in children. This CDR3 spans 13 amino acids. V trimming: 5 bases; J trimming: 4 bases; junction bases outside the gene matches: 4. Researchers prepared the TCRbeta library using unique molecular identifiers, the study reports. TCRdb reprocessed the PCR reads with MiXCR, giving one entry per CDR3 protein. The sample lists hundreds of thousands of distinct CDR3 sequences, 16% occurring once. This clonotype has at least ten counts. The TCR comes from a human donor who donated a stem cell graft to a child with acute myeloid leukemia. This material consisted of PBMCs from the stem cell graft donor, taken from the stem cell graft. V and J are TRBV12-3 or TRBV12-4 and TRBJ1-1, with TRBD1 matching over 7 bases. The CDR3 DNA reads as TGTGCCAGCAGTCCCCCAGGGGGCACTGAAGCTTTCTTT. As protein: CASSPPGGTEAFF.